The present entry profiles one TCR beta chain with its context. The entry originates in a study of shared clonotypes between healthy human individuals. CDR3 length: 16 amino acids. The ends lost 5 bases at V and 6 bases at J; junction bases unmatched: 10. The germline V gene has CDR1 PRHDT and CDR2 FYEKMQ (reference sequence). Profiled with immunoSEQ multiplex PCR; TCRdb holds only in-frame clones, not every one. The sample records about 2.3 million clones, 85% to 95% being singletons. What was sequenced was naive CD4+ T cells from PBMCs. The subset is: CD45RA+ positively selected. The V gene is TRBV13, the J gene TRBJ2-7; 13 bases map to TRBD2. The receptor was derived from a young man in good health. Some clones in this sample may be carry-over from other donors' samples. CDR3: CASSRGTSGNLGEQYF. In DNA form, the CDR3 reads TGTGCCAGCAGCCGAGGGACTAGCGGGAACCTCGGCGAGCAGTACTTC.